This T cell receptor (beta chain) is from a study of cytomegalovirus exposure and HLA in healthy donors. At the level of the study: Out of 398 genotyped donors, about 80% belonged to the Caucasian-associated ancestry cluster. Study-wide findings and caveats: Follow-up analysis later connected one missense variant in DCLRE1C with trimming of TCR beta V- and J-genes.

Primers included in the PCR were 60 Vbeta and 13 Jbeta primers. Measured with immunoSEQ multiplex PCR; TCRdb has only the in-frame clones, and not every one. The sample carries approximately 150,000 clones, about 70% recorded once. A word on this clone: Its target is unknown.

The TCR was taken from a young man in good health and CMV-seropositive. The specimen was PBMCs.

The CDR3: CASSTGTAKETQYF. In nucleotides, the CDR3 is TGTGCCAGCAGTACCGGGACAGCGAAAGAGACCCAGTACTTC. V and J are TRBV6-6 and TRBJ2-5, with 7 positions matching TRBD1. The length of the CDR3 is 14 residues. V lost 5 bases to trimming and J lost 3 bases; unmatched junction nucleotides: 6. Germline V gene data show CDR1 as MNHNY and CDR2 as SVGAGI (reference sequence).